This TCR beta chain is drawn from a study of cytomegalovirus exposure and HLA in healthy donors. Study-level points and caveats: About 87% or about 30% of the time was how often most TCR beta V segments were productive, according to an earlier analysis. A later analysis reported that several of the most significant clusters appeared to be linked to common viral pathogens, among them Epstein-Barr virus.

V lost 1 base, J lost 5 bases, and 14 bases lay in between. Germline loops: CDR1 LGHNA, CDR2 YNFKEQ. The CDR3 covers 15 residues. Of note for this clone: Its antigen is as yet unknown.

The study ran its PCR with 60 Vbeta and 13 Jbeta primers. This table comes from immunoSEQ multiplex PCR, and its TCRdb copy is limited to in-frame clones, with some not included. The top ten hold around 4.5% of the sample, which has roughly 140,000 clones, about 80% seen once. The sequenced sample was PBMCs. V and J are TRBV4-2 and TRBJ2-5, with D perhaps TRBD2 (6 bases). This receptor was taken from a man aged 40-49 years in good health and CMV-seropositive. DNA of the CDR3: TGTGCCAGCAGCCAAGGGGACGGGGGAAGCGAGACCCAGTACTTC. The encoded protein is CASSQGDGGSETQYF.